Listed below are T cell receptor beta chains from one sample, sequenced in a study of identical twins' blood T cells. Using its own MiXCR run on the 5' RACE reads, TCRdb lists one record per CDR3 protein. The table records a few hundred thousand distinct CDR3 sequences, roughly 31% of them present only once. The sample comprised PBMCs. The receptors stem from a woman aged 18-49 years in good health. Both conserved end residues are part of each CDR3. Each record gives: CDR3 protein, CDR3 DNA, V gene, D gene, clone size, J gene. D genes are given only for firm matches. Expanded clones get a size class; other rows say once, few or many, or leave the size out.

CASSLRGGAVDTQYF,TGTGCCAGCAGCTTACGCGGGGGGGCCGTAGATACGCAGTATTTT,TRBV7-2,TRBD2,.,TRBJ2-3
CSALTSGREGTQYF,TGCAGTGCTTTGACTAGCGGGAGAGAGGGGACCCAGTACTTC,TRBV20-1,TRBD2,.,TRBJ2-5
CASSLETGPTEAFF,TGTGCCAGCAGTCTAGAGACAGGGCCGACTGAAGCTTTCTTT,TRBV2,TRBD1,few,TRBJ1-1
CASSLDHRSSGNTIYF,TGTGCCAGCAGCTTAGACCACAGAAGCTCTGGAAACACCATATATTTT,TRBV7-2,.,few,TRBJ1-3
CASSLSLAKETQYF,TGTGCCAGCAGTTTATCGCTAGCGAAAGAGACCCAGTACTTC,TRBV27,.,.,TRBJ2-5
CASSVGDRDEKLFF,TGTGCCAGCAGCGTAGGCGACAGGGACGAAAAACTGTTTTTT,TRBV9,TRBD1,few,TRBJ1-4
CASGQTQYF,TGCGCCAGTGGTCAGACCCAGTACTTC,TRBV10-2,.,few,TRBJ2-5
CASRSGSYNEQFF,TGTGCCAGCAGATCAGGCTCCTACAATGAGCAGTTCTTC,TRBV13,.,.,TRBJ2-1
CASSYSIWLSNYGYTF,TGTGCCAGCAGTTACTCGATCTGGTTATCTAACTATGGCTACACCTTC,TRBV6-5,.,few,TRBJ1-2
CASSTTRGQGSPQHF,TGTGCCAGCAGTACTACCCGCGGACAGGGGAGTCCCCAGCATTTT,TRBV6-5,TRBD1,.,TRBJ1-5
CASSLDARQPQHF,TGTGCCAGCAGCTTAGATGCGCGTCAGCCCCAGCATTTT,TRBV7-2,.,.,TRBJ1-5